Below are 29 T cell receptor beta chains sequenced from a single sample in a study of blood T cell repertoires in COVID-19. Assay used: immunoSEQ multiplex PCR; TCRdb lists only in-frame clones, some missing. The data show approximately 200,000 clones, roughly four fifths seen once. Material: peripheral blood. The receptors derive from a woman in her fifties or sixties with acute or convalescent COVID-19.

DNA of the CDR3: TGTGCCAGCAGTTTCGGACAGGTGCCAGAGACCCAGTACTTC. Its protein product is CASSFGQVPETQYF. The V and J genes are TRBV6-6 and TRBJ2-5; TRBD1 matches 7 bases. V was clipped by 4 bases and J by 4 bases; unmatched bases: 6. Germline loops: CDR1 MNHNY, CDR2 SVGAGI (reference sequence). The CDR3 runs 14 residues.

V gene TRBV3-1 (or the pseudogene TRBV3-2) combines with J gene TRBJ2-2; 11 nucleotides match TRBD2. The trim removed 0 bases at V and 6 bases at J, leaving 3 bases unmatched. This CDR3 is built from 16 residues. Looked up from germline, CDR1 is LGHDT and CDR2 is YNNKEL (reference sequence). CDR3 nucleotides: TGTGCCAGCAGCCAAGATGTGACTAGCGGGGCCGGGGAGCTGTTTTTT. Encoded protein: CASSQDVTSGAGELFF.

This clone appeared a single time. J is TRBJ1-1 and V is TRBV4-2; no clear D. V lost 0 bases and J lost 5, with 7 bases in between. Germline V gene lookup returns CDR1 LGHNA and CDR2 YNFKEQ. This CDR3 has 13 residues. CDR3 sequence reads: CASSQDGRTEAFF. Written as DNA, the CDR3 is TGTGCCAGCAGCCAAGACGGGAGAACTGAAGCTTTCTTT.

The V and J genes are TRBV19 and TRBJ1-5; perhaps TRBD1 as D (5 bases). V gave up 6 bases and J gave up 3 bases, with 9 bases separating them. In germline, CDR1 is LNHDA, CDR2 SQIVND (reference sequence). This CDR3 spans 13 amino acids. CDR3 sequence: CASRGLHNQPQHF. The CDR3, as DNA: TGTGCCAGTAGGGGGCTCCACAATCAGCCCCAGCATTTT. Together with reference TRBV19 and TRBJ1-5, the CDR3 gives the full variable domain: DGGITQSPKYLFRKEGQNVTLSCEQNLNHDAMYWYRQDPGQGLRLIYYSQIVNDFQKGDIAEGYSVSREKKESFPLTVTSAQKNPTAFYLCASRGLHNQPQHFGDGTRLSIL.

The chain links TRBV11-2 to TRBJ2-1; D perhaps matches TRBD2 (7 bases). The CDR3 spans 17 residues. Per germline, CDR1 SGHAT and CDR2 FQNNGV. V lost 5 bases and J lost 4, with 21 bases in between. The CDR3 spells CASSPPNAGAPYNEQFF. CDR3 coding DNA: TGTGCCAGCAGCCCCCCAAATGCGGGGGCCCCATACAATGAGCAGTTCTTC.

V gene TRBV28 combines with J gene TRBJ1-4, with 7 bases lining up with TRBD1. Losses at the gene ends were 3 bases for V and 4 bases for J; bases not matched to a gene: 5. The germline V gene encodes CDR1 MDHEN and CDR2 SYDVKM. The CDR3 length is 15 residues. The CDR3 DNA is TGTGCCAGCAGTTTCGGGACAGCCGTTAATGAAAAACTGTTTTTT. Amino acid sequence: CASSFGTAVNEKLFF. The whole variable domain, filled in from reference TRBV28 and TRBJ1-4, reads DVKVTQSSRYLVKRTGEKVFLECVQDMDHENMFWYRQDPGLGLRLIYFSYDVKMKEKGDIPEGYSVSREKKERFSLILESASTNQTSMYLCASSFGTAVNEKLFFGSGTQLSVL.

The V gene is TRBV5-6, the J gene TRBJ2-7; 8 nucleotides align to TRBD1. The V segment lost 5 bases and the J segment 1 base; nucleotides outside the gene matches: 11. This CDR3 is built from 16 residues. CDR1 and CDR2 (germline): SGHDT, YYEEEE. CDR3 protein: CASSKEIWTGSYEQYF. CDR3 nucleotides: TGTGCCAGCAGTAAAGAAATTTGGACAGGGTCCTACGAGCAGTACTTC.

The chain uses TRBV23-1 and TRBJ1-5; D gene uncertain. Being an ORF, TRBV23-1 has a function that is uncertain. The V end was cut by 4 bases, the J end by 6 bases, with 4 bases between. This CDR3 region has 11 residues. In DNA form, the CDR3 reads TGCGCCAGCAGTCTGCGTCAGCCCCAGCATTTT. Amino acid sequence: CASSLRQPQHF.

V and J are TRBV29-1 and TRBJ1-1; no definite D call. This CDR3 region has 12 residues. The germline CDR1 and CDR2 sequences are SQVTM and ANQGSEA. V shed 4 bases and J shed 1 base, with 7 bases lying between them. The CDR3 DNA reads TGCAGCGTTGTCGGGAGGAACACTGAAGCTTTCTTT. Encoded protein: CSVVGRNTEAFF. Supplemented by reference TRBV29-1 and TRBJ1-1, the full variable domain reads SAVISQKPSRDICQRGTSLTIQCQVDSQVTMMFWYRQQPGQSLTLIATANQGSEATYESGFVIDKFPISRPNLTFSTLTVSNMSPEDSSIYLCSVVGRNTEAFFGQGTRLTVV.

J is TRBJ1-1 and V is TRBV4-3; D unresolved. V was trimmed by 1 base and J by 9 bases, leaving 15 bases between them. In germline, CDR1 is LGHNA, CDR2 YSLEER. CDR3 size: 14 residues. Written as DNA, the CDR3 is TGCGCCAGCAGCCAAGTACCCTATGGAGGGCAAGCTTTCTTT. Translation gives CASSQVPYGGQAFF.

The chain uses TRBV27 and TRBJ1-2; 8 bases agree with TRBD1. CDR1 and CDR2 (germline): MNHEY, SMNVEV (reference sequence). Trimming at V came to 8 bases and at J to 5 bases, leaving 7 bases not matched to a gene. The CDR3 consists of 13 residues. Written as DNA, the CDR3 is TGTGCCAGCCGGCCGACAGGGGCGTATGGCTACACCTTC. Its translation is CASRPTGAYGYTF.

The gene calls are TRBV19 and TRBJ2-5; TRBD1 aligns across 8 bases. This CDR3 comprises 13 residues. Germline V gene lookup returns CDR1 LNHDA and CDR2 SQIVND (reference sequence). V lost 8 bases to trimming and J lost 4 bases; unmatched junction nucleotides: 6. The CDR3 protein is CASHKQGGETQYF. The DNA of the CDR3 is TGTGCCAGTCACAAACAGGGGGGAGAGACCCAGTACTTC.

The V and J genes are TRBV7-8 and TRBJ1-5, with D maybe TRBD1 (6 bases). The CDR3 runs to 13 residues. Germline V gives CDR1 SGHVS, CDR2 FQNEAQ. V was shortened by 1 base and J by 5 bases, with 6 bases between the two germline ends. The CDR3 loop is CASSLDRDQPQHF. The CDR3 nucleotides are TGTGCCAGCAGCTTAGACAGGGATCAGCCCCAGCATTTT.

J is TRBJ1-1 and V is TRBV4-1; 7 bases match TRBD1. With V trimmed by 4 bases and J by 0 bases, 5 bases remained unmatched. This CDR3 contains 15 residues. The germline CDR1 and CDR2 sequences are MGHRA and YSYEKL. CDR3 bases: TGCGCCAGCAGCCCGTTGGACAGGATGAACACTGAAGCTTTCTTT. It specifies CASSPLDRMNTEAFF.

The chain recombines TRBV7-9 with TRBJ2-3, with 11 bases lining up with TRBD2. The CDR3 is 17 amino acids. Germline assignment: CDR1 SEHNR and CDR2 FQNEAQ (reference sequence). The trim removed 3 bases at V and 0 bases at J, leaving 5 bases unmatched. CDR3 region: CASSFPSGGRSTDTQYF. The CDR3 bases are TGTGCCAGCAGCTTTCCTAGCGGGGGGAGAAGCACAGATACGCAGTATTTT.

The rearrangement uses TRBV7-2 and TRBJ1-2; a possible D gene is TRBD1 (6 bases). Germline loops: CDR1 SGHTA, CDR2 FQGNSA. Trimming removed 5 bases from V and 7 bases from J, with 17 bases in between. The CDR3 is made up of 14 amino acids. In nucleotides, the CDR3 is TGTGCCAGCAGCGCCCGGGGGGGGCAGGCTGGCTACACCTTC. Encoded protein: CASSARGGQAGYTF.

This clone was detected only a few times. The chain joins TRBV5-1 to TRBJ2-3, with D maybe TRBD2 (6 bases). The V gene lost 2 bases and the J gene lost 1 base, with 11 bases spanning the gap. Germline-derived CDR1 and CDR2 are SGHRS and YFSETQ. This CDR3 is built from 15 residues. As DNA, the CDR3 is TGCGCCAGCAGCTTCAGCGGGTGGGGCACAGATACGCAGTATTTT. It codes for CASSFSGWGTDTQYF.

The CDR3 protein is CASRPGTGGSDTQYF. The CDR3 nucleotides are TGTGCCAGCAGGCCCGGGACAGGGGGTTCAGATACGCAGTATTTT. The rearrangement uses TRBV28 and TRBJ2-3; TRBD1 aligns across 11 bases. Unmatched junction bases numbered 6, after V lost 6 bases and J lost 4 bases. The CDR3 consists of 15 residues. Germline CDR1 MDHEN, CDR2 SYDVKM.

The rearrangement links TRBV11-3 to TRBJ2-7; TRBD2 might be the D (7 bases). Trimming stripped 0 bases from V and 4 bases from J, with 10 bases between. Germline V gene lookup returns CDR1 SGHNT and CDR2 YENEEA. There are 14 residues in the CDR3. CDR3 sequence reads: CASSLDGGTYEQYF. The CDR3 DNA sequence: TGTGCCAGCAGCTTAGACGGGGGGACATACGAGCAGTACTTC.

The genes are TRBV28 and TRBJ1-1; D unclear. Looked up from germline, CDR1 is MDHEN and CDR2 is SYDVKM. The CDR3 has 14 residues. V was clipped by 3 bases and J by 1 base, with 9 bases between them. Here the CDR3 reads CASSLVSGNTEAFF. CDR3 DNA sequence: TGTGCCAGCAGTTTGGTATCGGGGAACACTGAAGCTTTCTTT.

V usage is TRBV7-8 and J usage is TRBJ1-1; 8 bases map to TRBD1. Germline V CDR1 and CDR2: SGHVS, FQNEAQ. The trim removed 5 bases at V and 2 bases at J, leaving 4 bases unmatched. CDR3 size: 14 residues. The DNA for the CDR3 is TGTGCCAGCAGCATAGACAGGGGAAACACTGAAGCTTTCTTT. Its protein product is CASSIDRGNTEAFF.

The chain links TRBV7-9 to TRBJ2-1; D gene ambiguous. Trimming took 5 bases from V and 8 from J, leaving 13 bases between them. Per germline, CDR1 SEHNR and CDR2 FQNEAQ (reference sequence). CDR3 length equals 13 residues. CDR3 nucleotide sequence: TGTGCCAGCAGCCCCAACTCTTTGGATGAGCAGTTCTTC. Translating it yields CASSPNSLDEQFF.

This clone has a single count. The rearrangement links TRBV3-1 (or the pseudogene TRBV3-2) to TRBJ1-1; TRBD1 matches at 9 bases. Germline CDR1 reads LGHDT; CDR2 reads YNNKEL (reference sequence). After removal of 6 bases from V and 0 bases from J, the junction contained 8 bases not matched to a gene. The CDR3 is 16 amino acids. CDR3 DNA: TGTGCCAGCAGTCCAGGGACAGGGCCCATGAACACTGAAGCTTTCTTT. This codes for CASSPGTGPMNTEAFF.

This rearrangement joins TRBV5-4 to TRBJ2-7; the match to TRBD2 covers 14 bases. V shed 0 bases, J shed 7 bases, and the junction held 0 bases outside the gene matches. This CDR3 is built from 14 residues. Per germline, CDR1 SGHNT and CDR2 YYREEE (reference sequence). CDR3 protein: CASSLGTSGGEQYF. The CDR3 nucleotides are TGTGCCAGCAGCTTGGGGACTAGCGGGGGGGAGCAGTACTTC.

The chain couples TRBV19 to TRBJ2-3; possibly TRBD1 for D (6 bases). Germline V lookup: CDR1 LNHDA, CDR2 SQIVND (reference sequence). The CDR3 covers 13 residues. Between the trimmed V and J ends, which lost 6 bases and 2 bases, there was a span of 9 bases. The CDR3 region is CASSRDNTDTQYF. DNA of the CDR3: TGTGCCAGTAGCCGGGACAACACAGATACGCAGTATTTT.

The chain links TRBV7-8 to TRBJ1-2; tentatively, D is TRBD1 (6 bases). Germline CDR1 SGHVS, CDR2 FQNEAQ. V was trimmed by 3 bases and J by 3 bases, leaving 11 bases between them. The CDR3 runs 14 residues. CDR3 amino acids: CASSLGGLDYGYTF. CDR3 sequence (DNA): TGTGCCAGCAGCTTGGGGGGGCTAGACTATGGCTACACCTTC.

The chain is built from TRBV5-4 and TRBJ1-2; no clear D gene. V lost 5 bases to trimming and J lost 3 bases, with 17 bases between them. CDR3 length: 15 residues. The V gene's germline CDR1 is SGHNT and CDR2 YYREEE (reference sequence). CDR3 in DNA: TGTGCCAGCAGTCCTAAAGTAATCGCTCACTATGGCTACACCTTC. Its translation: CASSPKVIAHYGYTF.

The chain uses TRBV6-1 and TRBJ1-4, with 9 bases aligning to TRBD1. This CDR3 has 18 amino acids. Germline values: CDR1 MNHNS, CDR2 SASEGT. Trimming took 4 bases from V and 0 from J; bases not matched to a gene: 9. CDR3 bases: TGTGCCAGCAGTGTTGGGACAGGGATTCTCTCAACTAATGAAAAACTGTTTTTT. It yields the protein CASSVGTGILSTNEKLFF.

V usage is TRBV7-9 and J usage is TRBJ1-3; a weak D match, TRBD1 (6 bases). Per the germline V gene, CDR1 is SEHNR and CDR2 is FQNEAQ (reference sequence). The CDR3 has 15 amino acids. Trimming left V 3 bases short and J 0 bases short, with 9 bases between. In nucleotides, the CDR3 is TGTGCCAGCAGCTTCCTGACAGGCTCTGGAAACACCATATATTTT. Encoded protein: CASSFLTGSGNTIYF.